A selection of T cell receptor beta chains follows, all from one sample in a study of cytomegalovirus exposure and HLA in healthy donors. The protocol was immunoSEQ multiplex PCR, while the TCRdb copy is restricted to in-frame clones and leaves out a portion. Of approximately 160,000 clones listed, roughly 84% are singletons. Sequencing was done on a sample of PBMCs. The receptors here all came from a boy aged 2-9 years in good health and CMV-seronegative. CDR3s include the opening cysteine and the closing phenylalanine or tryptophan.

>13|TRBV18|TRBJ2-5
CASSDRGQETQYF
>14|TRBV5-1|TRBJ1-1
CASSPQELNTEAFF
>15|TRBV19|TRBJ2-1
CASGWTGAIRNEQFF
>13|TRBV5-1|TRBJ2-5
CASSWDIQETQYF
>17|TRBV6-1|TRBJ2-3
CASSEEATSSSSDTQYF
>16|TRBV6-5|TRBJ2-7
CASSYFSGHATYEQYF
>14|TRBV30|TRBJ1-1
CAWSVPGMNTEAFF
>16|TRBV7-8|TRBJ1-1
CASSRPQGSYGTEAFF
>14|TRBV5-5|TRBJ2-5
CASSRGTVQETQYF
>15|TRBV5-6|TRBJ1-2
CASSPPGTGLRGYTF
>14|TRBV19|TRBJ2-7
CASSMGTGSHEQYF
>13|TRBV9|TRBJ1-2
CASSTGTATGYTF
>11|TRBV30|TRBJ1-2
CAWGQSYGYTF
>15|TRBV9|TRBJ2-3
CASSVVGESTDTQYF
>15|TRBV4-1|TRBJ1-4
CASSQEDRSNEKLFF
>16|TRBV7-2|TRBJ1-2
CASSLSTQDSAYGYTF
>11|TRBV30|TRBJ2-5
CAWSDRAQQYF
>14|TRBV7-6|TRBJ2-1
CASSLAALDNEQFF
>17|TRBV4-1|.
CASSQDRGTGIFSEQYF
>14|TRBV18|TRBJ1-3
CASSPTEPRNTIYF
>12|TRBV29-1|TRBJ1-2
CSGAYKQDGYTF
>13|TRBV6-5|TRBJ2-7
CASSYSRAYEQYF
>16|TRBV6-4|TRBJ2-2
CASSTTSGSYTGELFF
>17|TRBV4-1|TRBJ2-7
CASSHVRGLADSYEQYF
>17|TRBV11-2|TRBJ1-4
CASSSTGGGQGDEKLFF
>15|TRBV6-1|TRBJ1-5
CASSEVIGSNQPQHF
>12|TRBV6-4|TRBJ1-2
CASSDRYYGYTF
>17|TRBV5-1|TRBJ1-3
CASSLEHRRSSGNTIYF
>13|TRBV11-2|TRBJ2-7
CASSLQGYYEQYF
>17|TRBV30|TRBJ2-6
CAWGRDRSSPGANVLTF
>12|TRBV28|TRBJ2-7
CASRVSGNEQYF
>15|TRBV5-5|TRBJ1-4
CASSREQAANEKLFF
>15|TRBV7-3|TRBJ2-3
CASSPRQGPTDTQYF